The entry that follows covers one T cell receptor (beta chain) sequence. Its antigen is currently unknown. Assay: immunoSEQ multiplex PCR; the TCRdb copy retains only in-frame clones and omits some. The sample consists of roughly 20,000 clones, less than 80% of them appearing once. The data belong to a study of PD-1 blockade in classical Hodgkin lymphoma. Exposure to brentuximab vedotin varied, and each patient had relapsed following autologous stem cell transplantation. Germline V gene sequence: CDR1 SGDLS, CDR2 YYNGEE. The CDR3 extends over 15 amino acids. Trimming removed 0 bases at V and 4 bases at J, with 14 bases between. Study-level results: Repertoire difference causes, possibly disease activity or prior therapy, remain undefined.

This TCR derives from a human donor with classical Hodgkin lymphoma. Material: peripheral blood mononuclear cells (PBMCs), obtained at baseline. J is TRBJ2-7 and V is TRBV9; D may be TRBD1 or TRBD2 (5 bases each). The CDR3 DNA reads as TGTGCCAGCAGCGTAGACCCAGGGACGGGATACGAGCAGTACTTC. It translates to CASSVDPGTGYEQYF.